This T cell receptor (beta chain) comes out of a study of T cells in Graves' hyperthyroidism and ophthalmopathy. With a duration under 2 months, the hyperthyroidism was newly diagnosed in patients aged 18 to 65. Lactation, pregnancy, other autoimmune disease or uncontrolled infection led to exclusion of patients. Fresh peripheral blood, around 9.2 ml of it, supplied the PBMCs. The study, taken as a whole, reports: Ophthalmopathy and stable hyperthyroidism were told apart by a 13 V-J model.

This clonotype was observed many times. Antigen unknown. The CDR3 has 16 amino acids. Germline CDR1 reads MDHEN; CDR2 reads SYDVKM. The V gene end was trimmed by 2 bases and the J gene end by 4 bases; junction bases not matched to a gene: 10. The TCR beta CDR3 regions underwent amplification using RNA transcripts as the source. RT-PCR in the first round (using the HTBI primer set) targeted the TCR CDR3. TCRdb ran MiXCR on the multiplex PCR reads and lists one entry per CDR3 protein. The data show about 420,000 distinct CDR3 sequences, with about a sixth seen just once and around 7.7% held by the top ten.

Sequencing was performed on blood. This sequence joins TRBV28 and TRBJ2-7; 8 bases agree with TRBD1. The clonotype originates from a woman under 30 with Graves' hyperthyroidism. The CDR3 protein is CASSLRRTGPYYEQYF. The DNA for the CDR3 is TGTGCCAGCAGTTTAAGGAGGACAGGGCCCTATTACGAGCAGTACTTC.